These T cell receptor beta chains were read from a single sample in a study of post-analysis software for immune sequencing data. One entry per CDR3 protein, called by TCRdb with MiXCR from the PCR reads. The sample records roughly 600,000 distinct CDR3 sequences, 44% being singletons. Sequencing was performed on blood. The receptors here all came from a girl between 10 and 17 years old with multiple sclerosis. CDR3s include the opening cysteine and the closing phenylalanine or tryptophan. D genes are given only for firm matches. Size is omitted from some rows. Given values are once, few, many or a class for expanded clones.

j_gene | v_gene | d_gene | abundance | CDR3nt | CDR3aa
TRBJ2-5 | TRBV29-1 | TRBD2 | few | TGCAGCGTTGAAGATCGCGTCAGCGGGAGTTCACAAGAGACCCAGTACTTC | CSVEDRVSGSSQETQYF
TRBJ2-7 | TRBV11-2 | - | - | TGTGCCGGCAGCTTACGTATGGACGGACGCTACGAGCAGTACTTC | CAGSLRMDGRYEQYF
TRBJ2-1 | TRBV12-3/TRBV12-4 | TRBD2 | few | TGTGCCAGCAGTTTCGTCCCAGCGGGAGCGGTTGAGCAGTTCTTC | CASSFVPAGAVEQFF
TRBJ2-5 | TRBV7-2 | TRBD2 | once | TGTGCCAGCAGCCCCCGGGAGGCCCGGGAGACCCAGTACTTC | CASSPREARETQYF
TRBJ1-2 | TRBV5-6 | - | - | TGTGCCAGCAACCGGGGGCGCGCTAACTATGGCTACACCTTC | CASNRGRANYGYTF
TRBJ2-5 | TRBV20-1 | - | - | TGCAGTGCTAGGACGCCCGGAGAGACCCAGTACTTC | CSARTPGETQYF
TRBJ2-5 | TRBV5-1 | TRBD2 | - | TGCGCCAGCAGCTTGGGACTGGCGGGAGGTTCCCAGGAGACCCAGTACTTC | CASSLGLAGGSQETQYF
TRBJ2-1 | TRBV7-8 | TRBD1 | - | TGTGCCAGCAGCCGGACAGGGAATTCCTACAATGAGCAGTTCTTC | CASSRTGNSYNEQFF
TRBJ2-7 | TRBV6-5 | - | - | TGTGCCAGCAGTTACTATCGGCCTAGCTCCTACAATGAGCAGTACTTC | CASSYYRPSSYNEQYF
TRBJ2-5 | TRBV25-1 | - | - | TGTGCCAGCAGTGAAACCAGGCCAGGTGTCGGATCCCAAGAGACCCAGTACTTC | CASSETRPGVGSQETQYF
TRBJ1-5 | TRBV12-3/TRBV12-4 | TRBD1 | few | TGTGCCAGCAGTGGGGACAGATATAGCAATCAGCCCCAGCATTTT | CASSGDRYSNQPQHF
TRBJ2-3 | TRBV3-1 | TRBD2 | - | TGTGCCAGCAGCCAAAGCGGGACCACGCAGTATTTT | CASSQSGTTQYF
TRBJ2-3 | TRBV5-1 | - | - | TGCGCCAGCAGCCTGACGGGTTACGCTAGCACAGATACGCAGTATTTT | CASSLTGYASTDTQYF
TRBJ2-7 | TRBV7-6 | - | - | TGTGCCAGCAGCCTGCAGGGGGGATCCTCCTACGAGCAGTACTTC | CASSLQGGSSYEQYF
TRBJ2-1 | TRBV12-3/TRBV12-4 | - | - | TGTGCCATTGCCCCCTACCGGGGGCGCTCCTACAATGAGCAGTTCTTC | CAIAPYRGRSYNEQFF
TRBJ2-1 | TRBV12-3/TRBV12-4 | TRBD2 | - | TGTGCCAGCAGCCCGGGGGGGGGCGGTTATTCCTACAATGAGCAGTTCTTC | CASSPGGGGYSYNEQFF
TRBJ1-1 | TRBV11-2 | - | - | TGTGCCAGCAGGGTTCTTCGGGGGAGCGACACTGAAGCTTTCTTT | CASRVLRGSDTEAFF
TRBJ1-4 | TRBV20-1 | - | - | TGCAGTGCTAGGTGGGCAGGTGGTGAAAAACTGTTTTTT | CSARWAGGEKLFF
TRBJ2-1 | TRBV5-1 | - | - | TGCGCCAGCAGCTTGGTGCCCCAAGGTGGGGGGTTCGGGGAGCAGTTCTTC | CASSLVPQGGGFGEQFF
TRBJ2-7 | TRBV12-3/TRBV12-4 | - | few | TGTGCCAGCAGCTGGCTTGGACAGCTTAACTACGAGCAGTACTTC | CASSWLGQLNYEQYF
TRBJ2-1 | TRBV29-1 | - | - | TGCAGCGTTGAACGGGGTAAGACGTACAATGAGCAGTTCTTC | CSVERGKTYNEQFF
TRBJ2-5 | TRBV12-3/TRBV12-4 | - | few | TGTGCCAGCAGTCCCAGTGGGGGGTCCCAAGAGACCCAGTACTTC | CASSPSGGSQETQYF
TRBJ2-1 | TRBV13 | TRBD1 | few | TGTGCCAGCAGCCGTACTCGGACAGGGATGAATGAGCAGTTCTTC | CASSRTRTGMNEQFF
TRBJ2-6 | TRBV19 | - | - | TGTGCCAGTAGCCTAGCGCTACTGGGGGCCAACGTCCTGACTTTC | CASSLALLGANVLTF
TRBJ2-1 | TRBV29-1 | - | - | TGCAGCGTTGCCTGCCCCCGGGTCAACAATGAGCAGTTCTTC | CSVACPRVNNEQFF
TRBJ2-7 | TRBV30 | TRBD1 | - | TGTGCCTGGAGTGCACCACTTCATACAGGGGCCTACGAGCAGTACTTC | CAWSAPLHTGAYEQYF
TRBJ2-7 | TRBV11-2 | TRBD2 | few | TGTGCCAGCAGCAGTAGCGGGGCCAGCTCCTACGAGCAGTACTTC | CASSSSGASSYEQYF
TRBJ2-5 | TRBV5-1 | - | few | TGCACCAGCAACAGGGACCAAGAGACCCAGTACTTC | CTSNRDQETQYF
TRBJ2-1 | TRBV10-3 | TRBD1 | - | TGTGCCATCAGTTCAGGGGGTAACCTCTACAATGAGCAGTTCTTC | CAISSGGNLYNEQFF
TRBJ2-1 | TRBV3-1 | - | once | TGTGCCAGCAGCCTGGGCGGTTCTGGGGAGCAGTTCTTC | CASSLGGSGEQFF
TRBJ1-2 | TRBV5-1 | - | few | TGCGCCAGCAGCCCGGGACGGCACAACTATGGCTACACCTTC | CASSPGRHNYGYTF
TRBJ1-6 | TRBV6-6 | - | - | TGTGCCAGCAGTACGGGGGGCGCATTGGGTTCACCCCTCCACTTT | CASSTGGALGSPLHF
TRBJ2-3 | TRBV5-1 | TRBD1 | - | TGCGCCAGCAGCTTGCCCAGGGGGTGGACAGATACGCAGTATTTT | CASSLPRGWTDTQYF
TRBJ2-5 | TRBV6-5 | TRBD2 | - | TGTGCCAGCAGTTACTCGGGCGGGGGATACGGAGAGACCCAGTACTTC | CASSYSGGGYGETQYF
TRBJ2-5 | TRBV24-1 | - | - | TGCGCCACCAGTGATTTTGAGGGCAGCCAAGAGACCCAGTACTTC | CATSDFEGSQETQYF
TRBJ2-4 | TRBV12-3/TRBV12-4 | - | - | TGTACCAGCAGTCGAAGGAGGGCGGCCACCCTGGGAAACATTCAGTACTTC | CTSSRRRAATLGNIQYF
TRBJ2-3 | TRBV29-1 | TRBD1 | - | TGCAGCGTTGAAGGGGGGACAGTTCACACAGATACGCAGTATTTT | CSVEGGTVHTDTQYF
TRBJ1-2 | TRBV5-4 | - | once | TGTGCCAGCAGCCCGCTTACTGGGACGGCTGGTAACTATGGCTACACCTTC | CASSPLTGTAGNYGYTF
TRBJ2-7 | TRBV7-9 | - | few | TGTGCCAGTCTCAACAGGGACTCCTACGAGCAGTACTTC | CASLNRDSYEQYF
TRBJ1-5 | TRBV12-3/TRBV12-4 | - | many | TGTGCCAGCAGCTTACAGGGCAATCAGCCCCAGCATTTT | CASSLQGNQPQHF
TRBJ2-7 | TRBV6-2/TRBV6-3 | TRBD2 | few | TGTGCCAGCAGTCCGACTAGCGGGATAAGCGAGCAGTACTTC | CASSPTSGISEQYF
TRBJ2-7 | TRBV5-1 | - | once | TGCGCCAGCAGCTTGGAGGGAACCCTGGACGAGCAGTACTTC | CASSLEGTLDEQYF
TRBJ2-5 | TRBV24-1 | - | many | TGTGCCACCAGTGACAATAGAGAGACCCAGTACTTC | CATSDNRETQYF
TRBJ1-1 | TRBV13 | - | - | TGTGCCACCCTTTGGAGGGGCACTGAAGCTTTCTTT | CATLWRGTEAFF
TRBJ2-1 | TRBV6-5 | TRBD2 | - | TGTGCCAGCAGACCTAGACTAGCGGAAAACTACAATGAGCAGTTCTTC | CASRPRLAENYNEQFF
TRBJ2-5 | TRBV5-1 | - | - | TGCGCCAGCAGAGGGGGGACAGCCCAAGAGACCCAGTACTTC | CASRGGTAQETQYF